Below are 24 T cell receptor beta chains sequenced from a single sample in a study of vaccination and CD4 T cells after COVID-19. The time point: late sampling 161 to 241 days after vaccination in three convalescent patients. The treatment was: roughly 10-day PBMC culture with coronavirus spike peptide pools or control peptides (ViraFEST assay). No antigen has been assigned to these receptors. The Oncomine TCR Beta short-read assay generated sequence data from the DNA of cultured CD4+ T cells. TCRdb redid the calling of the PCR reads with MiXCR, one entry per CDR3 protein. The sample has tens of thousands of distinct CDR3 sequences, around a third seen once; the top ten hold over 9.5%. This material consisted of CD4+ T cells from blood, cultured in vitro, taken about 7 months after SARS-CoV-2 vaccination. The origin of the receptors is a human donor who had recovered from COVID-19.

The chain recombines TRBV7-9 with TRBJ1-3; unclear D gene. Trimming removed 2 bases at V and 0 bases at J, with 8 bases between. The germline CDR1 and CDR2 sequences are SEHNR and FQNEAQ (reference sequence). The CDR3 has 15 residues. The CDR3 region is CASSLMFISGNTIYF. The CDR3 coding sequence is TGTGCCAGCAGCTTAATGTTCATCTCTGGAAACACCATATATTTT.

This clonotype was seen a single time. The chain is built from TRBV30 and TRBJ1-1; a possible D gene is TRBD1 (5 bases). Per germline, CDR1 GTSNPN and CDR2 SVGIG (reference sequence). The CDR3 sequence is 12 residues long. V shed 6 bases and J shed 5 bases, with 13 bases lying between them. In DNA form, the CDR3 reads TGTGCCTGCCCCCCAGGGAAGACTGAAGCTTTCTTT. This encodes CACPPGKTEAFF. Full variable domain (outside the CDR3, taken from reference TRBV30 and TRBJ1-1): SQTIHQWPATLVQPVGSPLSLECTVEGTSNPNLYWYRQAAGRGLQLLFYSVGIGQISSEVPQNLSASRPQDRQFILSSKKLLLSDSGFYLCACPPGKTEAFFGQGTRLTVV.

A few counts support this clonotype. V usage is TRBV2 and J usage is TRBJ2-7; D is perhaps TRBD1 (6 bases). CDR3 length equals 12 residues. CDR1 is SNHLY and CDR2 is FYNNEI in the germline V gene. The germline V and J ends were trimmed by 6 bases and 4 bases, with 10 bases remaining between them. CDR3 DNA: TGTGCCAGCAGGGGACAAACGTACGAGCAGTACTTC. Its protein is CASRGQTYEQYF.

This rearrangement joins TRBV2 to TRBJ1-1; D gene ambiguous. The CDR3 loop spans 12 amino acids. Germline CDR1 reads SNHLY; CDR2 reads FYNNEI. Trimming pared 7 bases from V and 7 bases from J, leaving 13 bases between. Here the CDR3 reads CASNYGNLEAFF. The CDR3 DNA follows: TGTGCCAGCAACTACGGAAACCTTGAAGCTTTCTTT.

This clonotype was counted only a few times. V gene TRBV6-2 or TRBV6-3 combines with J gene TRBJ2-5; unclear D gene. Germline CDR1 MNHEY, CDR2 SVGEGT. Trimming took off 0 bases at V and 3 bases at J, with 11 bases between the two ends. The CDR3 length is 15 residues. The chain's CDR3 is CASSYSFSGEETQYF. Written as DNA, the CDR3 is TGTGCCAGCAGTTACTCGTTCAGTGGGGAAGAGACCCAGTACTTC.

The chain has TRBV6-1 and TRBJ2-2, with D possibly called TRBD1 or TRBD2 (6 bases each). The CDR3 contains 16 residues. Germline V gives CDR1 MNHNS, CDR2 SASEGT. The V end lost 6 bases, the J end lost 6 bases, and 20 bases lay between the germline ends. CDR3 residues: CASSQWGAARAGELFF. For the CDR3, the DNA is TGTGCCAGCAGCCAATGGGGGGCCGCTAGGGCCGGGGAGCTGTTTTTT.

The CDR3 reads CASSLSTEYYGYTF. CDR3 in DNA: TGTGCCAGCAGCTTATCGACAGAGTACTATGGCTACACCTTC. This chain links TRBV11-2 with TRBJ1-2, with a possible D match to TRBD1 (5 bases). The CDR3 spans 14 residues. Trimming took off 2 bases at V and 3 bases at J, with 10 bases between the two ends. Germline V gives CDR1 SGHAT, CDR2 FQNNGV.

The rearrangement links TRBV24-1 to TRBJ2-1; D ambiguous. Between the trimmed V and J ends, which lost 3 bases and 6 bases, there was a span of 17 bases. The CDR3 consists of 16 residues. The germline V gene has CDR1 KGHDR and CDR2 SFDVKD. The CDR3 DNA reads as TGTGCCACCAGTGATACCCGTCTCGGCTACCTCAATGAGCAGTTCTTC. As protein: CATSDTRLGYLNEQFF.

V is TRBV20-1 and J is TRBJ2-7; D not resolved. V dropped 3 bases and J dropped 1 base, with 7 bases sitting between them. CDR3 length equals 12 residues. From germline, CDR1 is DFQATT and CDR2 SNEGSKA (reference sequence). The CDR3 bases are TGCAGTGCTAGTGTGGCGTCCTACGAGCAGTACTTC. Protein product: CSASVASYEQYF.

This clonotype was counted between two and nine times. This chain connects TRBV20-1 to TRBJ2-3; 12 nucleotides match TRBD2. The J segment lost 7 bases and the V segment lost 3 bases, leaving 5 bases of the junction unmatched. Germline V gives CDR1 DFQATT, CDR2 SNEGSKA (reference sequence). This CDR3 is built from 14 residues. The chain's CDR3 is CSASPSGGAYTQYF. The CDR3 nucleotides read TGCAGTGCTAGTCCTAGCGGGGGGGCTTATACGCAGTATTTT.

On this clonotype itself: It may be a read error: a sequence one base away is much more abundant. The gene calls are TRBV20-1 and TRBJ1-2, with 7 bases lining up with TRBD1. Losses at the gene ends were 0 bases for V and 2 bases for J; bases not matched to a gene: 0. CDR1 is DFQATT and CDR2 is SNEGSKA in the germline V gene (reference sequence). The CDR3 length is 13 residues. CDR3 DNA: TGCAGTGCTAGAGAGGGACAGAACTATGGCTACACCTTC. It translates to CSAREGQNYGYTF.

This chain connects TRBV27 to TRBJ2-1, with 13 bases lining up with TRBD2. The CDR3 spans 15 residues. Germline V gene sequence: CDR1 MNHEY, CDR2 SMNVEV (reference sequence). Germline trimming cut 6 bases from V and 10 bases from J; bases unmatched to any gene: 9. The CDR3: CASRTHQTSGGEQFF. The CDR3 region has the DNA TGTGCCAGCAGAACACATCAGACTAGCGGGGGGGAGCAGTTCTTC.

This clonotype came up once. The chain has TRBV4-2 and TRBJ2-7, with 7 bases fitting TRBD1. The CDR3 has 18 residues. The junction had 17 bases not matched to a gene; V was cut back by 3 bases and J by 3 bases. CDR1 and CDR2 from the germline V gene are LGHNA and YNFKEQ. CDR3 DNA: TGTGCCAGCAGCCACCGGGACAGTGAACGAGGGGCCAACTACGAGCAGTACTTC. Translating it yields CASSHRDSERGANYEQYF.

The rearrangement uses TRBV19 and TRBJ2-2; tentatively, D is TRBD1 (5 bases). Germline CDR1 reads LNHDA; CDR2 reads SQIVND (reference sequence). V was clipped by 2 bases and J by 5 bases, with 9 bases between them. The CDR3 consists of 14 residues. CDR3 amino acids: CASSITRATGELFF. The CDR3 DNA reads TGTGCCAGTAGTATAACCAGGGCGACCGGGGAGCTGTTTTTT. The variable domain in full, completed from reference TRBV19 and TRBJ2-2, reads DGGITQSPKYLFRKEGQNVTLSCEQNLNHDAMYWYRQDPGQGLRLIYYSQIVNDFQKGDIAEGYSVSREKKESFPLTVTSAQKNPTAFYLCASSITRATGELFFGEGSRLTVL.

By sample share, this clonotype is medium-sized. The chain joins TRBV20-1 to TRBJ1-2; 9 bases match TRBD1. The CDR3 is 11 residues long. The germline V gene encodes CDR1 DFQATT and CDR2 SNEGSKA (reference sequence). The trim removed 5 bases at V and 8 bases at J, leaving 3 bases unmatched. The chain's CDR3 is CSAWDRAGYTF. In nucleotides, the CDR3 is TGCAGTGCTTGGGACAGGGCGGGCTACACCTTC.

This chain uses TRBV7-3 with TRBJ2-1, with a possible D match to TRBD2 (5 bases). Germline lookup yields CDR1 SGHTA and CDR2 FQGTGA. V was cut by 5 bases and J by 7 bases, with 21 bases left in between. The CDR3 runs to 16 residues. For the CDR3, the DNA is TGTGCCAGCAGCCCCTCCGGGATCTCGTGGGGAAATGAGCAGTTCTTC. The encoded protein is CASSPSGISWGNEQFF.

The rearrangement uses TRBV6-5 and TRBJ2-3; TRBD2 aligns across 7 bases. This CDR3 spans 15 amino acids. V shed 0 bases, J shed 5 bases, and the junction held 5 bases outside the gene matches. The germline CDR1 and CDR2 sequences are MNHEY and SVGAGI. CDR3 region: CASSYSPGREDTQYF. DNA for the CDR3: TGTGCCAGCAGTTACTCGCCGGGGAGGGAAGATACGCAGTATTTT.

This clonotype occurred a few times. This chain uses TRBV20-1 with TRBJ1-6; no clear D. The CDR3 covers 14 residues. Germline V CDR1 and CDR2: DFQATT, SNEGSKA (reference sequence). Trimming stripped 5 bases from V and 0 bases from J, with 8 bases between. The chain's CDR3 is CSAASSSYNSPLHF. CDR3 DNA sequence: TGCAGTGCTGCCTCGAGCTCCTATAATTCACCCCTCCACTTT.

The table lists this clonotype with a few counts. The CDR3 nucleotides read TGTGCCAGCACCCCAGGGCAAAATTCACCCCTCCACTTT. It specifies CASTPGQNSPLHF. The chain employs TRBV6-1 and TRBJ1-6; weak D call: TRBD1 (5 bases). From germline, CDR1 is MNHNS and CDR2 SASEGT. V was shortened by 7 bases and J by 7 bases, with 11 bases between the two germline ends. This CDR3 has 13 amino acids.

CDR3 residues: CASSFPGTVNYGYTF. CDR3 in DNA: TGTGCCAGCAGCTTCCCCGGGACGGTGAACTATGGCTACACCTTC. The chain combines TRBV7-9 with TRBJ1-2; a weak D match, TRBD1 (5 bases). The V end lost 3 bases, the J end lost 2 bases, and 13 bases lay between the germline ends. CDR1 and CDR2 (germline): SEHNR, FQNEAQ (reference sequence). The CDR3 consists of 15 residues.

The chain employs TRBV20-1 and TRBJ2-1, with TRBD2 identical over 9 bases. The CDR3 consists of 16 residues. Germline V gene sequence: CDR1 DFQATT, CDR2 SNEGSKA (reference sequence). Trimming at V came to 1 base and at J to 0 bases, leaving 4 bases not matched to a gene. This CDR3 is CSARGASGNSYNEQFF. For the CDR3, the DNA is TGCAGTGCTAGAGGGGCTAGCGGGAACTCCTACAATGAGCAGTTCTTC.

This clonotype has a single count. The chain has TRBV10-1 and TRBJ2-1; D is unclear. The CDR3 sequence is 15 residues long. Germline CDR1 is WNHNN and CDR2 is SYGVQD (reference sequence). The germline V and J ends were trimmed by 7 bases and 2 bases, with 15 bases remaining between them. The CDR3 loop reads CASTESWAPYNEQFF. The CDR3 DNA is TGCGCCAGCACGGAAAGCTGGGCACCCTACAATGAGCAGTTCTTC.

The chain links TRBV7-8 to TRBJ2-1; weak D call: TRBD2 (6 bases). The CDR3 has 15 amino acids. Germline CDR1 is SGHVS and CDR2 is FQNEAQ. V shed 5 bases and J shed 3 bases, with 14 bases lying between them. The CDR3, as DNA: TGTGCCAGCAGCCGGGGAGGTGGGGTCTACAATGAGCAGTTCTTC. This gives the protein CASSRGGGVYNEQFF. The variable domain in full, with the rest retrieved from reference TRBV7-8 and TRBJ2-1, is GAGVSQSPRYKVAKRGQDVALRCDPISGHVSLFWYQQALGQGPEFLTYFQNEAQLDKSGLPSDRFFAERPEGSVSTLKIQRTQQEDSAVYLCASSRGGGVYNEQFFGPGTRLTVL.

In this sample, this clonotype is medium-sized. The V gene is TRBV20-1, the J gene TRBJ2-3; D unresolved. The CDR3 length is 12 residues. Trimming removed 4 bases at V and 0 bases at J, with 5 bases between. Germline V gene data show CDR1 as DFQATT and CDR2 as SNEGSKA (reference sequence). CDR3 in amino acids: CSAKASTDTQYF. CDR3 nucleotides: TGCAGTGCTAAGGCCAGCACAGATACGCAGTATTTT.